The source of this T cell receptor (beta chain) is a study of blood T cells in healthy people across ages. Study-level points and caveats: Long-lived donors had more naive CD4+ cells and higher diversity than aged donors.

The CDR3 is made up of 14 amino acids. V lost 5 bases and J 7 bases, leaving 18 bases between the germline ends. Germline V gives CDR1 SGHAT, CDR2 FQNNGV. This clonotype occurred a few times. As yet, its antigen is unknown. Primed by a sample-barcoded 5' primer and a J-beta primer mix, a second PCR proceeded for about 7 to 12 cycles. TCRdb itself ran the 5' RACE reads through MiXCR, one entry per CDR3 protein. The sample holds some 1.4 million distinct CDR3 sequences, 42% seen once. The specimen was blood. The TCR sequence derives from a woman younger than 35 in good health. J is TRBJ2-7 and V is TRBV11-2; tentatively, D is TRBD1 or TRBD2 (6 bases each). This chain's CDR3 is CASSTDGGLMEQYF. CDR3 sequence (DNA): TGTGCCAGCAGCACTGACGGGGGCCTAATGGAGCAGTACTTC. Drawing the rest from reference TRBV11-2 and TRBJ2-7, the complete variable domain is EAGVAQSPRYKIIEKRQSVAFWCNPISGHATLYWYQQILGQGPKLLIQFQNNGVVDDSQLPKDRFSAERLKGVDSTLKIQPAKLEDSAVYLCASSTDGGLMEQYFGPGTRLTVT.